One and the same sample provided the 7 T cell receptor beta chains below, sequenced in a study of regulatory T cells in long-lasting Graves disease (dated by TCRdb to the early 2020s). The method behind the library was multiplex PCR. Sequencer: Illumina HiSeq 4000. iRepertoire HTBI primers and Arm-PCR amplification of CDR3 regions were used to construct TCR beta libraries. TCRdb cleaned the public reads at Q25 with fastp, built clones with MiXCR and kept in-frame beta chains. Rows with a matching CDR3 protein are joined into one entry that keeps the most common DNA and genes. The sample table records about 460,000 distinct CDR3 sequences; about 20% of these occur just once. Over 10% of the sample lies in the top ten. Read against the paper, the sample's time point label means: persistent/refractory GD, antithyroid drugs over 5 years with positive TRAb. RNA was extracted from PBMCs in TRIzol for both TCR sequencing and RNA sequencing.

Specimen: peripheral blood mononuclear cells (PBMCs), collected when the disease was refractory, from a patient treated with antithyroid drugs. The receptors originated from a female donor with Graves disease.

The chain links TRBV11-3 to TRBJ2-7, with D hard to call. Germline CDR1 reads SGHNT; CDR2 reads YENEEA. The V end lost 0 bases, the J end lost 4 bases, and 7 bases lay between the germline ends. The CDR3 runs to 13 residues. CDR3 in amino acids: CASSLELTYEQYF. CDR3 in DNA: TGTGCCAGCAGCTTAGAACTTACTTACGAGCAGTACTTC.

This clonotype was seen repeatedly, ten times or more. This CDR3 reads CASRGTGAPNQPQHF. CDR3 nucleotide sequence: TGTGCCAGCAGAGGGACAGGGGCTCCCAATCAGCCCCAGCATTTT. The gene calls are TRBV28 and TRBJ1-5; 10 positions match TRBD1. After removal of 6 bases from V and 3 bases from J, the junction contained 5 bases not matched to a gene. This CDR3 comprises 15 residues. Germline V lookup: CDR1 MDHEN, CDR2 SYDVKM.

This clonotype was found many times. The chain combines TRBV2 with TRBJ1-5, with a possible D match to TRBD1 (5 bases). Germline lookup yields CDR1 SNHLY and CDR2 FYNNEI. The CDR3 loop spans 15 amino acids. V was shortened by 6 bases and J by 0 bases, with 12 bases between the two germline ends. CDR3 residues: CASRQVSISNQPQHF. The CDR3 DNA is TGTGCCAGCAGACAGGTATCAATTAGCAATCAGCCCCAGCATTTT.

In this sample, this clonotype turned up many times. The V and J genes are TRBV7-2 and TRBJ2-2; D perhaps matches TRBD2 (6 bases). CDR1 is SGHTA and CDR2 is FQGNSA in the germline V gene. Trimming removed 0 bases at V and 7 bases at J, with 15 bases between. CDR3 size: 16 residues. CDR3 DNA: TGTGCCAGCAGCTTAGCTTTAGGAGGAGGGTACGGGGAGCTGTTTTTT. This gives the protein CASSLALGGGYGELFF. Drawing the rest from reference TRBV7-2 and TRBJ2-2, the complete variable domain is GAGVSQSPSNKVTEKGKDVELRCDPISGHTALYWYRQSLGQGLEFLIYFQGNSAPDKSGLPSDRFSAERTGGSVSTLTIQRTQQEDSAVYLCASSLALGGGYGELFFGEGSRLTVL.

The table lists this clonotype with a few counts. This chain links TRBV6-1 with TRBJ2-4; D unclear. The germline V and J ends were trimmed by 10 bases and 0 bases, with 22 bases remaining between them. In germline, CDR1 is MNHNS, CDR2 SASEGT. This CDR3 region has 17 residues. CDR3 sequence: CATKRRPGIIAKNIQYF. The CDR3 nucleotides read TGTGCCACCAAGAGACGTCCTGGAATCATAGCCAAAAACATTCAGTACTTC.

This clonotype was recorded many times. This chain uses TRBV5-1 with TRBJ2-2; tentatively, D is TRBD1 (5 bases). Germline CDR1 and CDR2: SGHRS and YFSETQ. The V end lost 3 bases, the J end lost 1 base, and 10 bases lay between the germline ends. This CDR3 is built from 15 residues. This CDR3 is CASSSTAQNTGELFF. The CDR3 coding sequence is TGCGCCAGCAGCTCGACAGCCCAGAACACCGGGGAGCTGTTTTTT.

Of note for this clonotype: Compared with germline, one end of the junction differs, possibly owing to a read error. The chain recombines TRBV2 with TRBJ2-3; unclear D gene. CDR3 length equals 13 residues. Germline V gene data show CDR1 as SNHLY and CDR2 as FYNNEI. The CDR3 nucleotides are TGTGCCAGCAGTGAAGGGGTCACAGATATGCAGTATTTT. It specifies CASSEGVTDMQYF.